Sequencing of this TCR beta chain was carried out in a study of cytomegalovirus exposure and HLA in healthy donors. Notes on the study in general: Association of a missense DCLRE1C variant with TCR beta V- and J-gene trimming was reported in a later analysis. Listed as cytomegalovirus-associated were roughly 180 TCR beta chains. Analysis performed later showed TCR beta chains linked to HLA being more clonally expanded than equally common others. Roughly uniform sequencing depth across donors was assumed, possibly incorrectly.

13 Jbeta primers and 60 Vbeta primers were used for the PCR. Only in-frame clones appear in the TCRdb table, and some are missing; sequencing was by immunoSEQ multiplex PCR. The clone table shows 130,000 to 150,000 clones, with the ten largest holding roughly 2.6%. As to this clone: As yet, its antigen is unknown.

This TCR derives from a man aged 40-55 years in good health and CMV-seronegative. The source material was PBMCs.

The CDR3 DNA is TGTGCCAGCAGCCACGGACAGGGAACTGGAAACACCATATATTTT. Translation gives CASSHGQGTGNTIYF. The chain recombines TRBV6-1 with TRBJ1-3; 8 bases fit TRBD1. J gave up 2 bases and V 6 bases, and 6 bases lay outside the gene matches. This CDR3 is built from 15 residues. Germline assignment: CDR1 MNHNS and CDR2 SASEGT.